The 30 T cell receptor beta chains below all came from one sample that was sequenced in a study of blood T cell repertoires in COVID-19. The table came from immunoSEQ multiplex PCR; TCRdb's copy has only in-frame clones and leaves some out. The sample records some 290,000 clones, around 86% being singletons. Material: peripheral blood. These receptor sequences come from a man younger than 35 with active or convalescent COVID-19.

This chain joins TRBV5-1 and TRBJ1-5; D unclear. The CDR3 has 16 amino acids. Germline V gene data show CDR1 as SGHRS and CDR2 as YFSETQ. Trimming took 4 bases from V and 7 from J, leaving 21 bases between them. In DNA form, the CDR3 reads TGCGCCAGCAGCAGCGGCCCGGATGGAGGAGAACAGCCCCAGCATTTT. Translated, it gives CASSSGPDGGEQPQHF. Drawing the rest from reference TRBV5-1 and TRBJ1-5, the complete variable domain is KAGVTQTPRYLIKTRGQQVTLSCSPISGHRSVSWYQQTPGQGLQFLFEYFSETQRNKGNFPGRFSGRQFSNSRSEMNVSTLELGDSALYLCASSSGPDGGEQPQHFGDGTRLSIL.

The chain recombines TRBV2 with TRBJ1-6; TRBD1 aligns across 7 bases. The germline V gene has CDR1 SNHLY and CDR2 FYNNEI. CDR3 length equals 14 residues. Trimming took 6 bases from V and 6 from J; bases not matched to a gene: 5. CDR3 in DNA: TGTGCCAGCAGACCCCGGGACAGTAATTCACCCCTCCACTTT. It specifies CASRPRDSNSPLHF.

V and J are TRBV28 and TRBJ2-7, with 11 bases matching TRBD2. CDR3 length: 15 residues. V was pared by 7 bases and J by 3 bases, with 8 bases of the junction left unmatched. From germline, CDR1 is MDHEN and CDR2 SYDVKM. The CDR3 region has the DNA TGTGCCAGCAAGGATAGCGGGGGGGCTAACTACGAGCAGTACTTC. Its protein is CASKDSGGANYEQYF.

The chain combines TRBV2 with TRBJ1-1; D is undetermined. CDR3 length: 13 residues. The V end was cut by 5 bases, the J end by 1 base, with 8 bases between. Looked up from germline, CDR1 is SNHLY and CDR2 is FYNNEI. CDR3 protein: CASSKEGNTEAFF. CDR3 nucleotides: TGTGCCAGCAGTAAGGAGGGGAACACTGAAGCTTTCTTT.

The rearrangement uses TRBV11-3 and TRBJ2-5, with 10 positions matching TRBD2. CDR3 size: 14 residues. V shed 7 bases, J shed 4 bases, and the junction held 6 bases outside the gene matches. Per germline, CDR1 SGHNT and CDR2 YENEEA. The CDR3 loop is CASNAIAGGETQYF. CDR3 coding DNA: TGTGCCAGCAACGCCATAGCGGGAGGAGAGACCCAGTACTTC.

J is TRBJ2-7 and V is TRBV5-1; D is unresolved. Between the trimmed V and J ends, which lost 0 bases and 5 bases, there was a span of 15 bases. From germline, CDR1 is SGHRS and CDR2 YFSETQ. The CDR3 runs 15 residues. The CDR3 DNA reads as TGCGCCAGCAGCTTGGCCGACCGGGTTGCGGACGAGCAGTACTTC. Translated, it gives CASSLADRVADEQYF.

The chain recombines TRBV4-2 with TRBJ2-7; D remains ambiguous. Germline V gene sequence: CDR1 LGHNA, CDR2 YNFKEQ. V was shortened by 4 bases and J by 0 bases, with 7 bases between the two germline ends. This CDR3 region has 13 residues. The CDR3 region is CASSPTGSYEQYF. The CDR3 nucleotides read TGTGCCAGCAGCCCCACGGGCTCCTACGAGCAGTACTTC.

The chain links TRBV7-9 to TRBJ2-5, with D perhaps TRBD1 (6 bases). CDR3 length: 16 amino acids. The germline V gene has CDR1 SEHNR and CDR2 FQNEAQ (reference sequence). The V end lost 0 bases, the J end lost 5 bases, and 16 bases lay between the germline ends. The CDR3 coding sequence is TGTGCCAGCAGCTTAGCCCCAGGCAGGGGAACGGAGACCCAGTACTTC. It encodes CASSLAPGRGTETQYF.

The chain is built from TRBV6-5 and TRBJ2-5, with 7 bases aligning to TRBD1. This CDR3 has 14 residues. CDR1 MNHEY and CDR2 SVGAGI come from the germline V gene. The J segment lost 1 base and the V segment lost 6 bases, leaving 5 bases of the junction unmatched. This CDR3 is CASSLQGPQETQYF. In DNA form, the CDR3 reads TGTGCCAGCAGCTTACAGGGGCCCCAAGAGACCCAGTACTTC.

The V gene is TRBV19, the J gene TRBJ1-1; D ambiguous. Germline-derived CDR1 and CDR2 are LNHDA and SQIVND (reference sequence). This CDR3 comprises 12 residues. Trimming removed 5 bases from V and 3 bases from J, with 7 bases in between. The CDR3 region has the DNA TGTGCCAGTAGTTGGGAGGACACTGAAGCTTTCTTT. Its protein product is CASSWEDTEAFF. The full variable domain, in which reference TRBV19 and TRBJ1-1 provide the parts outside the CDR3, is DGGITQSPKYLFRKEGQNVTLSCEQNLNHDAMYWYRQDPGQGLRLIYYSQIVNDFQKGDIAEGYSVSREKKESFPLTVTSAQKNPTAFYLCASSWEDTEAFFGQGTRLTVV.

This chain's CDR3 is CAHRSYSGSDTGELFF. The CDR3, as DNA: TGTGCCCACCGAAGCTATAGCGGGAGTGACACCGGGGAGCTGTTTTTT. The chain recombines TRBV30 with TRBJ2-2, with 9 bases aligning to TRBD2. This CDR3 contains 16 residues. The junction had 13 bases not matched to a gene; V was cut back by 8 bases and J by 3 bases. The germline V gene has CDR1 GTSNPN and CDR2 SVGIG (reference sequence).

A single count supports this clone. The chain combines TRBV7-2 with TRBJ1-2, with a tentative D call TRBD1 (5 bases). Germline CDR1 reads SGHTA; CDR2 reads FQGNSA. The CDR3 runs 14 residues. Between the trimmed V and J ends, which lost 5 bases and 7 bases, there was a span of 17 bases. The CDR3 is CASSTPSRGGGYTF. In DNA form, the CDR3 reads TGTGCCAGCAGCACACCCTCTCGGGGGGGTGGCTACACCTTC.

The V gene is TRBV7-3, the J gene TRBJ2-5, with 7 nucleotides matching TRBD1. Germline CDR1 is SGHTA and CDR2 is FQGTGA. V was clipped by 4 bases and J by 4 bases; unmatched bases: 3. The CDR3 consists of 13 residues. CDR3 bases: TGTGCCAGCAGCTACCGGACAGGAGAGACCCAGTACTTC. Its translation: CASSYRTGETQYF.

The chain links TRBV6-5 to TRBJ2-7, with D maybe TRBD2 (5 bases). This CDR3 contains 14 residues. V shed 6 bases and J shed 7 bases, with 19 bases lying between them. Germline-derived CDR1 and CDR2 are MNHEY and SVGAGI. The chain's CDR3 is CASSPDIGRAEQYF. Here the CDR3 DNA reads TGTGCCAGCAGCCCCGATATAGGGCGGGCGGAGCAGTACTTC.

The rearrangement links TRBV15 to TRBJ2-7; D unresolved. Germline V gene data show CDR1 as LNHNV and CDR2 as YYDKDF (reference sequence). The ends were cut back, 1 base at V and 3 bases at J, with 4 bases in the middle. The length of the CDR3 is 12 residues. DNA for the CDR3: TGTGCCACCAGCAGAGGCAGCTACGAGCAGTACTTC. Its translation: CATSRGSYEQYF.

The CDR3 DNA sequence: TGTGCCGTCCAGAAAAGCTCTGGGGCCAACGTCCTGACTTTC. This encodes CAVQKSSGANVLTF. This chain connects TRBV6-5 to TRBJ2-6; D is unresolved. The germline CDR1 and CDR2 sequences are MNHEY and SVGAGI. This CDR3 is built from 14 residues. V lost 11 bases to trimming and J lost 0 bases, with 11 bases between them.

The V gene is TRBV10-3, the J gene TRBJ2-7; 7 positions agree with TRBD2. V lost 2 bases to trimming and J lost 2 bases; unmatched junction nucleotides: 12. The CDR3 totals 17 residues. CDR1 is ENHRY and CDR2 is SYGVKD in the germline V gene. The CDR3 region is CAISEIPSGTTTYEQYF. As DNA, the CDR3 is TGTGCCATCAGTGAGATTCCGTCGGGGACTACGACCTACGAGCAGTACTTC.

This clone has just one count. The chain carries TRBV7-3 and TRBJ2-1, with 12 positions matching TRBD2. There are 15 residues in the CDR3. Germline V lookup: CDR1 SGHTA, CDR2 FQGTGA. Trimming removed 6 bases from V and 8 bases from J; junction bases left unmatched: 8. CDR3: CASSRLAGGSDEQFF. Here the CDR3 DNA reads TGTGCCAGCAGTCGTCTAGCGGGAGGGTCGGATGAGCAGTTCTTC.

A few counts support this clone. The genes are TRBV19 and TRBJ1-5; 9 nucleotides align to TRBD1. Germline V gives CDR1 LNHDA, CDR2 SQIVND (reference sequence). The V and J ends lost 5 bases and 1 base, in that order; junction bases with no gene match: 6. The CDR3 is made up of 16 amino acids. This chain's CDR3 is CASSPHGTGSNQPQHF. The CDR3 DNA reads as TGTGCCAGTAGTCCCCATGGGACAGGGAGCAATCAGCCCCAGCATTTT. The full variable domain, rest sourced from reference TRBV19 and TRBJ1-5, is DGGITQSPKYLFRKEGQNVTLSCEQNLNHDAMYWYRQDPGQGLRLIYYSQIVNDFQKGDIAEGYSVSREKKESFPLTVTSAQKNPTAFYLCASSPHGTGSNQPQHFGDGTRLSIL.

This chain joins TRBV30 and TRBJ2-7; D may be TRBD2 (6 bases). CDR3 length: 14 amino acids. Germline V gene data show CDR1 as GTSNPN and CDR2 as SVGIG (reference sequence). The V end lost 0 bases, the J end lost 2 bases, and 11 bases lay between the germline ends. The chain's CDR3 is CAWSVGLGTYEQYF. The CDR3 nucleotides are TGTGCCTGGAGTGTGGGACTGGGGACCTACGAGCAGTACTTC.

This chain connects TRBV11-3 to TRBJ2-2, with TRBD1 as a possible D gene (5 bases). Looked up from germline, CDR1 is SGHNT and CDR2 is YENEEA. The CDR3 runs to 14 residues. V was cut by 7 bases and J by 1 base, with 10 bases left in between. The CDR3 nucleotides read TGTGCCAGCAAACGTCAGGGGAACACCGGGGAGCTGTTTTTT. Its protein is CASKRQGNTGELFF.

The V gene is TRBV19, the J gene TRBJ1-1; TRBD1 aligns across 7 bases. With V trimmed by 7 bases and J by 11 bases, 4 bases remained unmatched. Germline CDR1 is LNHDA and CDR2 is SQIVND (reference sequence). The CDR3 is 10 amino acids. The CDR3 here is CASIGGAAFF. CDR3 coding DNA: TGTGCCAGTATAGGGGGCGCGGCTTTCTTT.

V gene TRBV7-2 combines with J gene TRBJ1-6; TRBD1 is a possible D gene (5 bases). The germline CDR1 and CDR2 sequences are SGHTA and FQGNSA. V was pared by 1 base and J by 9 bases, with 13 bases between. There are 15 residues in the CDR3. The CDR3 sequence: CASSLGSRQSSPLHF. The CDR3 DNA reads as TGTGCCAGCAGCTTAGGAAGTAGACAGTCTTCACCCCTCCACTTT. The entire variable domain, with the rest obtained from reference TRBV7-2 and TRBJ1-6, is as follows: GAGVSQSPSNKVTEKGKDVELRCDPISGHTALYWYRQSLGQGLEFLIYFQGNSAPDKSGLPSDRFSAERTGGSVSTLTIQRTQQEDSAVYLCASSLGSRQSSPLHFGNGTRLTVT.

The chain is built from TRBV27 and TRBJ2-7; 9 bases agree with TRBD1. This CDR3 contains 14 residues. The V segment lost 6 bases and the J segment 3 bases; nucleotides outside the gene matches: 6. CDR1 is MNHEY, CDR2 SMNVEV, per germline (reference sequence). CDR3 nucleotides: TGTGCCAGCAGCGGGACAGGGAGTTTCTACGAGCAGTACTTC. Translation gives CASSGTGSFYEQYF.

In this sample, this clone turned up once. Germline and junction disagree at one end, which may indicate a read error. The chain couples TRBV29-1 to TRBJ2-1; 9 nucleotides agree with TRBD2. This CDR3 comprises 13 residues. Germline assignment: CDR1 SQVTM and CDR2 ANQGSEA. CDR3 loop: CTVASGDYNEQFF. CDR3 coding DNA: TGCACCGTTGCTAGCGGGGACTACAATGAGCAGTTCTTC.

The chain uses TRBV29-1 and TRBJ1-2; D is unresolved. Trimming left V 1 base short and J 4 bases short, with 7 bases between. There are 12 residues in the CDR3. The germline gives CDR1 SQVTM, CDR2 ANQGSEA. The CDR3 reads CSVEVSSYGYTF. CDR3 bases: TGCAGCGTTGAAGTGTCGAGCTATGGCTACACCTTC.

The chain joins TRBV4-1 to TRBJ2-7, with 7 positions matching TRBD1. There are 15 residues in the CDR3. The J segment lost 3 bases and the V segment lost 2 bases, leaving 7 bases of the junction unmatched. From germline, CDR1 is MGHRA and CDR2 YSYEKL. CDR3 sequence: CASSQNRDRDYEQYF. The CDR3 nucleotides read TGCGCCAGCAGCCAAAACCGGGACAGAGACTACGAGCAGTACTTC.

The chain couples TRBV14 to TRBJ2-7; no clear D gene. Between the trimmed V and J ends, which lost 1 base and 3 bases, there was a span of 7 bases. CDR1 and CDR2 (germline): SGHDN, FVKESK. This CDR3 contains 13 residues. CDR3 loop: CASSQVAHYEQYF. CDR3 coding DNA: TGTGCCAGCAGCCAAGTAGCACACTACGAGCAGTACTTC.

The chain combines TRBV3-1 (or the pseudogene TRBV3-2) with TRBJ2-2; 7 nucleotides agree with TRBD2. The germline CDR1 and CDR2 sequences are LGHDT and YNNKEL (reference sequence). This CDR3 comprises 16 residues. With V trimmed by 1 base and J by 5 bases, 7 bases remained unmatched. DNA for the CDR3: TGTGCCAGCAGCCAAGGTTCCCGCGGGGGTACCGGGGAGCTGTTTTTT. Its protein product is CASSQGSRGGTGELFF.

This chain uses TRBV3-1 (or the pseudogene TRBV3-2) with TRBJ2-3, with 13 bases identical to TRBD2. With V trimmed by 4 bases and J by 5 bases, 3 bases remained unmatched. The CDR3 runs 15 residues. The germline CDR1 and CDR2 sequences are LGHDT and YNNKEL (reference sequence). The CDR3 sequence is CASSPRTSGGDTQYF. The CDR3 nucleotides are TGTGCCAGCAGCCCCCGGACTAGCGGGGGAGATACGCAGTATTTT.